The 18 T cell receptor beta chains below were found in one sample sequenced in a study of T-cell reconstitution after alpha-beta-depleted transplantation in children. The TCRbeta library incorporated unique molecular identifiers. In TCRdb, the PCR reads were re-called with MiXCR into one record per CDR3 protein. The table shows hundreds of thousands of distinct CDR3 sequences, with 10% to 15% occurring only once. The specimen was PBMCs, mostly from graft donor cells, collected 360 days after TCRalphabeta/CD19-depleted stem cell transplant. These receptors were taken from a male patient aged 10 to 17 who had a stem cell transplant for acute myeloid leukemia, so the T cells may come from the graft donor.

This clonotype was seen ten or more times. The CDR3 reads CASSGKRTSGSYEQFF. CDR3 bases: TGTGCCAGCTCAGGGAAGCGGACTAGCGGGAGTTATGAGCAGTTCTTC. The genes are TRBV28 and TRBJ2-1, with 13 bases aligning to TRBD2. The V segment lost 8 bases and the J segment 8 bases; nucleotides outside the gene matches: 12. There are 16 residues in the CDR3. CDR1 is MDHEN, CDR2 SYDVKM, per germline. Together with reference TRBV28 and TRBJ2-1, the CDR3 gives the full variable domain: DVKVTQSSRYLVKRTGEKVFLECVQDMDHENMFWYRQDPGLGLRLIYFSYDVKMKEKGDIPEGYSVSREKKERFSLILESASTNQTSMYLCASSGKRTSGSYEQFFGPGTRLTVL.

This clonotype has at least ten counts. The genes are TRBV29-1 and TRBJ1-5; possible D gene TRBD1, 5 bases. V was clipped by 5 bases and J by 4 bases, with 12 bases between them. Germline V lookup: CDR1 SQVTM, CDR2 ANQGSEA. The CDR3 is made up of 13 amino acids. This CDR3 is CSVCQGRNQPQHF. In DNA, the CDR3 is TGCAGCGTTTGCCAGGGTAGAAATCAGCCCCAGCATTTT.

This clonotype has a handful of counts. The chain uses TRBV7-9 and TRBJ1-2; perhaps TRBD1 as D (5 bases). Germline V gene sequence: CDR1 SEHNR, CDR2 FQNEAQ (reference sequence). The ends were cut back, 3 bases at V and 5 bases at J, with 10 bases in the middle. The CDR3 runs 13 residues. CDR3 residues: CASSFQGGYGYTF. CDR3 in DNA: TGTGCCAGCAGCTTCCAGGGTGGATATGGCTACACCTTC. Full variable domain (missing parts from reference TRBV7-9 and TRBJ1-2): DTGVSQNPRHKITKRGQNVTFRCDPISEHNRLYWYRQTLGQGPEFLTYFQNEAQLEKSRLLSDRFSAERPKGSFSTLEIQRTEQGDSAMYLCASSFQGGYGYTFGSGTRLTVV.

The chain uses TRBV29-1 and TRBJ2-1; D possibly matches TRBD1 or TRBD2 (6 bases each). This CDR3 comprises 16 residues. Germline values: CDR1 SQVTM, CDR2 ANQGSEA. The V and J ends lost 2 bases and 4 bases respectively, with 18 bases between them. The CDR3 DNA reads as TGCAGCGTTGAAAGGGGGGAAGGAGTATCATACAATGAGCAGTTCTTC. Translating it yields CSVERGEGVSYNEQFF.

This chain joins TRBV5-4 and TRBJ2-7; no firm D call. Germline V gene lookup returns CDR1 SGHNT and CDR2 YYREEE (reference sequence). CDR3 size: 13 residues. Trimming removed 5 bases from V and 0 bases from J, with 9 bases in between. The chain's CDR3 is CASSRPGSYEQYF. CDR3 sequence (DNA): TGTGCCAGCAGTCGCCCGGGCTCCTACGAGCAGTACTTC.

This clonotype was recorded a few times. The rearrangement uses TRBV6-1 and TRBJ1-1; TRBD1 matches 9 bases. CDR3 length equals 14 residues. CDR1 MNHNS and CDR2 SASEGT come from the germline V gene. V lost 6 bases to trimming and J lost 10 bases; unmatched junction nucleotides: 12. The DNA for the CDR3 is TGTGCCAGCAGGCCCGGGACAGGGATCGGCGGAGCTTTCTTT. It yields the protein CASRPGTGIGGAFF.

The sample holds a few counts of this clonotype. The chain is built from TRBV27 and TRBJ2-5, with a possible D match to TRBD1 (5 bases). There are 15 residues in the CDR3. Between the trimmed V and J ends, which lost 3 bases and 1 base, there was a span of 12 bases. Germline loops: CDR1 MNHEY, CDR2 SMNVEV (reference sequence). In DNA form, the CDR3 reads TGTGCCAGCAGTTTCATAATAGGGGCCCAAGAGACCCAGTACTTC. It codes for CASSFIIGAQETQYF.

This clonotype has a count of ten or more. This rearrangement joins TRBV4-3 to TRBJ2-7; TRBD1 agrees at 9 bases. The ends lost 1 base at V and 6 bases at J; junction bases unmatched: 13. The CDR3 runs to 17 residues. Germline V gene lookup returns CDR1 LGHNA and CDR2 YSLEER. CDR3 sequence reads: CASSQGNRGLEVREQYF. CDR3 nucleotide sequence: TGCGCCAGCAGCCAAGGAAACAGGGGGCTGGAGGTGCGCGAGCAGTACTTC.

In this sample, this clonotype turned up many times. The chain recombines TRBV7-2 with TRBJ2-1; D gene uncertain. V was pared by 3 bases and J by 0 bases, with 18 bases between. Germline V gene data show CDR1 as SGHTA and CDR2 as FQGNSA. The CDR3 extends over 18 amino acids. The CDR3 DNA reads TGTGCCAGCAGCTTCTCTCCCAACATCGCCAGCTCCTACAATGAGCAGTTCTTC. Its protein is CASSFSPNIASSYNEQFF.

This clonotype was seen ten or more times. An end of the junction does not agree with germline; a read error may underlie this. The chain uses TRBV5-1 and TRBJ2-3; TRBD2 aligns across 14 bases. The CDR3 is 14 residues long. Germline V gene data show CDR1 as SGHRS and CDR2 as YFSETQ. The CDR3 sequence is CASSLGLAGDTQYF. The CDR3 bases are TGTGCCAGCAGCCTGGGACTAGCGGGAGACACGCAGTATTTT.

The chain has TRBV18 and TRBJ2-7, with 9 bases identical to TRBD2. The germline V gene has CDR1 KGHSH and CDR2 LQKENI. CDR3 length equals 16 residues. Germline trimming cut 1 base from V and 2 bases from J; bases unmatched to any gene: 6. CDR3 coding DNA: TGTGCCAGCTCACCACTTGAAGCGGGAGGCCCCTACGAGCAGTACTTC. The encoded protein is CASSPLEAGGPYEQYF.

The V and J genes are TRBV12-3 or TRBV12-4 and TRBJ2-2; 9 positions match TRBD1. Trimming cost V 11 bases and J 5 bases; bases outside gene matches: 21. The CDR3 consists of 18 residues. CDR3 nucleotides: TGTGCCTTCAGTTTAGCAGCCCCGGGACAGGGCGTAACCGGGGAGCTGTTTTTT. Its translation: CAFSLAAPGQGVTGELFF.

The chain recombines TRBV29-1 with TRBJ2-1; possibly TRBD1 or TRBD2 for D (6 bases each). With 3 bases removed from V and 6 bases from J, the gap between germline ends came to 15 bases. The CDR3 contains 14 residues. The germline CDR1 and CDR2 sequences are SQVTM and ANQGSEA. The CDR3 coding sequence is TGCAGCGTTGAGATCGGGGGCGGAGTCAATGAGCAGTTCTTC. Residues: CSVEIGGGVNEQFF.

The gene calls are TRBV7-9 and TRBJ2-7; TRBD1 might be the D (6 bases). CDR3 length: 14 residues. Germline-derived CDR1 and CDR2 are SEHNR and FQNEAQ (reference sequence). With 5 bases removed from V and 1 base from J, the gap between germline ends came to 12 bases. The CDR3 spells CASSADSESYEQYF. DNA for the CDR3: TGTGCCAGCAGCGCGGACAGTGAGTCCTACGAGCAGTACTTC.

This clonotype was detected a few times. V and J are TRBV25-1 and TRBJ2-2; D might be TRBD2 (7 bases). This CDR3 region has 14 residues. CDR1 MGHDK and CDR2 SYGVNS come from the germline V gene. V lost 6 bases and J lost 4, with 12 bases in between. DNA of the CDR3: TGTGCCAGCAGATTGGGAGGGGGCACCGGGGAGCTGTTTTTT. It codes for CASRLGGGTGELFF.

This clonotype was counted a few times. The CDR3 here is CASSLLGNNEQFF. In DNA form, the CDR3 reads TGTGCCAGCAGTCTATTAGGCAACAATGAGCAGTTCTTC. The V gene is TRBV27, the J gene TRBJ2-1; D remains unclear. This CDR3 region has 13 residues. The V and J ends lost 5 bases and 5 bases respectively, with 10 bases between them. CDR1 is MNHEY, CDR2 SMNVEV, per germline (reference sequence).

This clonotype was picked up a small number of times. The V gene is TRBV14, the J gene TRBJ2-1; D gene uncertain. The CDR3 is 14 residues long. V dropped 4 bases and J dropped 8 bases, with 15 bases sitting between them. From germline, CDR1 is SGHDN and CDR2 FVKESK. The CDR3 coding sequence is TGTGCCAGCAGCCCCAAAATCATCTTGCATGAGCAGTTCTTC. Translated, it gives CASSPKIILHEQFF.

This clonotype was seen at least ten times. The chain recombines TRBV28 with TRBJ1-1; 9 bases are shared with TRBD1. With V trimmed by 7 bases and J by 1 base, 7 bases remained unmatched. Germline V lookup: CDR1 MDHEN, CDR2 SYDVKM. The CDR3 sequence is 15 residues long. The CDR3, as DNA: TGTGCCAGCAACCCTCCGGGACAGGGGAACACTGAAGCTTTCTTT. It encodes CASNPPGQGNTEAFF.